The 4 T cell receptor beta chains given below trace back to one sample, sequenced in a study of blood T cell repertoires in COVID-19. Measured with immunoSEQ multiplex PCR; TCRdb has only the in-frame clones, and not every one. The table records about 200,000 clones, 90% to 95% of them present only once. Sequencing input: peripheral blood. The receptor set was obtained from a man aged 55 to 69 with COVID-19, enrolled during active disease.

V is TRBV21-1 and J is TRBJ1-1; the table's D gene call, TRBD1, was not cross checked with the DNA. TRBV21-1 is classified as a pseudogene. The CDR3 is made up of 15 amino acids. In nucleotides, the CDR3 is TGTGCCAGCAGCAATGCCGGGACAGGGGGCACTGAAGCTTTCTTT. Translated, it gives CASSNAGTGGTEAFF.

The CDR3, as DNA: TGTGCCAGCAGCTACAGGGAGAGCTCCTACGAGCAGTACTTC. Its translation: CASSYRESSYEQYF. V usage is TRBV6-5 and J usage is TRBJ2-7; a weak D match, TRBD1 (6 bases). Trimming removed 6 bases at V and 0 bases at J, with 12 bases between. This CDR3 is 14 amino acids long. CDR1 and CDR2 (germline): MNHEY, SVGAGI.

The rearrangement joins TRBV7-3 to TRBJ2-1; TRBD2 is a possible D gene (6 bases). Trimming took off 2 bases at V and 9 bases at J, with 14 bases between the two ends. The CDR3 has 14 residues. Germline loops: CDR1 SGHTA, CDR2 FQGTGA. The CDR3 DNA reads TGTGCCAGCAGCTTAGCTACAGTCGGGGGTGAGCAGTTCTTC. As protein: CASSLATVGGEQFF.

The V and J genes are TRBV28 and TRBJ1-2; D gene unclear. V was cut by 5 bases and J by 0 bases, with 7 bases left in between. Germline V gene lookup returns CDR1 MDHEN and CDR2 SYDVKM. The CDR3 is made up of 13 amino acids. CDR3 DNA sequence: TGTGCCAGCAGTGAGAGGACTAACTATGGCTACACCTTC. Its translation: CASSERTNYGYTF.